The present entry profiles one T cell receptor (beta chain) with its context. The record originates from a study of T-cell memory formation after mild COVID-19. Overall study: TCR clusters were mostly confined to one donor each.

CDR3 length: 15 residues. TCRdb passed the 5' RACE reads through MiXCR, listing each CDR3 protein once. The sample records under 450,000 distinct CDR3 sequences, more than 20% being singletons. The clonotype comes from an adult woman who had mild COVID-19 (a few samples of this study predate the infection). Cell type and time point are not known. Sequencing was done on a sample of PBMCs or a T cell subset sorted from them (not recorded which). This rearrangement joins TRBV21-1 to TRBJ2-3; the D call in the table, TRBD2, was not verified against the DNA. TRBV21-1 is assigned pseudogene status. The CDR3, as DNA: TGTGCCAGCAGCGGACTAGCGAGTTTGACAGATACGCAGTATTTT. This codes for CASSGLASLTDTQYF.